The present TCR beta chain was sequenced within a study of shared clonotypes between healthy human individuals. Findings of the study overall: Non-shared clonotypes showed lower generation probabilities than clonotypes common to all four donors. Shared across a few donors were 5% to 6% of the naive CD4 clonotypes.

Positive CCR7 selection of CD45RO-negative cells yielded the naive CD8 cells, and terminally differentiated effector memory CD45RA+ cells were excluded. Sequencing used immunoSEQ multiplex PCR; TCRdb keeps in-frame clones, though not all of them. The data contain approximately 590,000 clones, 95% to 96% of them singletons. As concerns this clone: Its cognate antigen is unknown.

CDR1 and CDR2 from the germline V gene are MNHEY and SVGAGI. The CDR3 has 13 amino acids. Trimming took 0 bases from V and 5 from J, leaving 7 bases between them. This chain joins TRBV6-5 and TRBJ2-5; D unclear. The TCR comes from a woman in her twenties or thirties in good health. Sequenced material: naive CD8+ T cells sorted from blood. CDR3: CASSYSRRETQYF. The DNA for the CDR3 is TGTGCCAGCAGTTACTCGAGGCGGGAGACCCAGTACTTC.